The 9 T cell receptor beta chains given below trace back to one sample, sequenced in a study of blood T cell repertoires in COVID-19. The repertoire was sequenced with immunoSEQ multiplex PCR; TCRdb's copy has only in-frame clones and lacks some. Of roughly 300,000 clones in the sample, over 85% are singletons; the top ten hold around 1.9%. Material for sequencing was peripheral blood. The receptors here all came from a woman in her twenties or thirties with COVID-19, enrolled during active disease.

V and J are TRBV30 and TRBJ1-2; 7 bases are shared with TRBD1. The CDR3 totals 15 residues. V was pared by 0 bases and J by 7 bases, with 11 bases of the junction left unmatched. The germline V gene has CDR1 GTSNPN and CDR2 SVGIG (reference sequence). In nucleotides, the CDR3 is TGTGCCTGGAGTGTAGGGGTTAGGGGGCTAGGTGGCTACACCTTC. It yields the protein CAWSVGVRGLGGYTF.

The chain recombines TRBV5-6 with TRBJ2-2; 8 bases align to TRBD2. The germline gives CDR1 SGHDT, CDR2 YYEEEE. V shed 4 bases, J shed 4 bases, and the junction held 6 bases outside the gene matches. The CDR3 has 15 amino acids. The chain's CDR3 is CASSLRGGATGELFF. DNA for the CDR3: TGTGCCAGCAGCCTCCGGGGGGGGGCCACCGGGGAGCTGTTTTTT.

The chain links TRBV11-3 to TRBJ2-5, with 10 bases lining up with TRBD1. Looked up from germline, CDR1 is SGHNT and CDR2 is YENEEA. Trimming took 5 bases from V and 1 from J; bases not matched to a gene: 7. This CDR3 is 16 amino acids long. Written as DNA, the CDR3 is TGTGCCAGCAGCCCCGGACAGGGGGTCGGCCAAGAGACCCAGTACTTC. Protein: CASSPGQGVGQETQYF.

V and J are TRBV2 and TRBJ1-5; D is uncertain. V lost 5 bases to trimming and J lost 7 bases, with 12 bases between them. CDR1 is SNHLY and CDR2 is FYNNEI in the germline V gene. The CDR3 spans 13 residues. The CDR3 DNA reads as TGTGCCAGCAGTCCCTCGAATAGCCAGCCCCAGCATTTT. Residues: CASSPSNSQPQHF.

This clone was counted only a few times. V usage is TRBV27 and J usage is TRBJ1-5; the D gene is possibly TRBD1 (6 bases). This CDR3 has 15 residues. Trimming shortened V by 2 bases and J by 6 bases, and 14 bases separated the two germline ends. Germline loops: CDR1 MNHEY, CDR2 SMNVEV (reference sequence). Written as DNA, the CDR3 is TGTGCCAGCAGTTTAGGGCCAGGGGACATTCAGCCCCAGCATTTT. This sequence encodes CASSLGPGDIQPQHF.

The gene calls are TRBV30 and TRBJ1-4; TRBD1 matches at 11 bases. Germline assignment: CDR1 GTSNPN and CDR2 SVGIG (reference sequence). The CDR3 is 15 residues long. J was trimmed by 2 bases and V by 1 base; bases with no gene match: 0. In nucleotides, the CDR3 is TGTGCCTGGAGTGGGGACAGGGGGACTAATGAAAAACTGTTTTTT. This gives the protein CAWSGDRGTNEKLFF.

The V and J genes are TRBV18 and TRBJ1-6; D remains unclear. This CDR3 is 16 amino acids long. V lost 6 bases to trimming and J lost 0 bases, with 12 bases between them. Germline V gives CDR1 KGHSH, CDR2 LQKENI. The chain's CDR3 is CASSPEAVSYNSPLHF. The CDR3 DNA reads as TGTGCCAGCTCCCCCGAGGCCGTCTCCTATAATTCACCCCTCCACTTT.

The J gene is TRBJ1-5, the V gene TRBV14, with D uncertain. V was pared by 3 bases and J by 5 bases, with 11 bases between. The CDR3 covers 14 residues. The V gene's germline CDR1 is SGHDN and CDR2 FVKESK. CDR3 amino acids: CASSQGVGYQPQHF. CDR3 nucleotide sequence: TGTGCCAGCAGCCAGGGAGTAGGGTATCAGCCCCAGCATTTT. The full variable domain, its missing parts supplied by reference TRBV14 and TRBJ1-5, is EAGVTQFPSHSVIEKGQTVTLRCDPISGHDNLYWYRRVMGKEIKFLLHFVKESKQDESGMPNNRFLAERTGGTYSTLKVQPAELEDSGVYFCASSQGVGYQPQHFGDGTRLSIL.

This clone was recorded once. Within the sample, other DNA sequences also encode this same CDR3. This sequence joins TRBV4-1 and TRBJ1-3, with 7 bases identical to TRBD1. V trimming: 1 base; J trimming: 1 base; junction bases outside the gene matches: 1. The CDR3 length is 15 residues. CDR1 and CDR2 from the germline V gene are MGHRA and YSYEKL. DNA for the CDR3: TGCGCCAGCAGCCAAGTACAGGGGTCTGGAAACACCATATATTTT. Its translation: CASSQVQGSGNTIYF.